A selection of T cell receptor beta chains follows, all from one sample in a study of beta chain features in type 1 diabetes. The assay was immunoSEQ multiplex PCR, and TCRdb's table has in-frame clones only and misses some. The repertoire holds approximately 170,000 clones, with about 7.9% as singletons. Sequenced: central memory CD4+ T cells from blood. The receptor set was obtained from a man aged 18 to 29 with type 1 diabetes. CDR3s include the opening cysteine and the closing phenylalanine or tryptophan. Each record gives: D gene, J gene, V gene, clone size, CDR3 DNA, CDR3 protein. The D gene is left open where the match is weak. Only part of the rows carry a size: once, few, many, or a class if the clone is expanded.

>-|TRBJ2-5|TRBV10-2|few
TGCGCCAGCAGTGAGCTGGGGGGGCAATTAGAGACCCAGTACTTC
CASSELGGQLETQYF
>-|TRBJ2-4|TRBV7-2|few
TGTGCCAGCAGCCCGCTCGTAGGGAGTGACATTCAGTACTTC
CASSPLVGSDIQYF
>TRBD1|TRBJ1-2|TRBV28|few
TGTGCCAGCAGTTTAACCCCGGGTAGGGGGCTCGGCTACACCTTC
CASSLTPGRGLGYTF
>-|TRBJ1-2|TRBV28|many
TGTGCCAGCAGTTTCCCACAGGGTGATGGCTACACCTTC
CASSFPQGDGYTF
>TRBD1|TRBJ2-7|TRBV30|-
TGTGCCTGGAGTAGGACAGGAATTTACGAGCAGTACTTC
CAWSRTGIYEQYF
>TRBD1|TRBJ2-3|TRBV7-9|few
TGTGCCAGCAGCTCGCAGGGGGCGCAGAGGGATACGCAGTATTTT
CASSSQGAQRDTQYF
>TRBD1|TRBJ2-5|TRBV6-1|-
TGTGCCAGCAACCAGGGGGCTATGAAAAAAGAGACCCAGTACTTC
CASNQGAMKKETQYF
>TRBD1|TRBJ2-6|TRBV11-2|once
TGTGCCAGCAGCTCAAAGGGGGCAGATGCTGGGGCCAACGTCCTGACTTTC
CASSSKGADAGANVLTF
>-|TRBJ2-7|TRBV18|-
TGTGCCAGCTCACGCCGGACAGACCTCTACGAGCAGTACTTC
CASSRRTDLYEQYF
>-|TRBJ1-1|TRBV19|few
TGTGCCAGTAAATCGGGTTACGGAGAAGCTTTCTTT
CASKSGYGEAFF
>-|TRBJ2-3|TRBV6-5|few
TGTGCCAGCATATCCGGGGATAGGGCAGATACGCAGTATTTT
CASISGDRADTQYF
>-|TRBJ2-7|TRBV27|-
TGTGCCAGCAGCTCCCGAGGAGGACCCTACGAGCAGTACTTC
CASSSRGGPYEQYF
>-|TRBJ2-5|TRBV28|few
TGTGCCAGCACCTTGAGCTCCCGATTCGGGGAGACCCAGTACTTC
CASTLSSRFGETQYF
>-|TRBJ1-3|TRBV29-1|-
TGCAGCGTTGAAGTCGGGGACTCTGGAAACACCATATATTTT
CSVEVGDSGNTIYF
>-|TRBJ1-1|TRBV29-1|few
TGCAGCGTTGAACCATTGGCAGGGAACACTGAAGCTTTCTTT
CSVEPLAGNTEAFF
>-|TRBJ2-7|TRBV28|few
TGTGCCAGCAGTTACGGGTACGAGCAGTACTTC
CASSYGYEQYF
>-|TRBJ2-5|TRBV27|few
TGTGCCAGCAGGACAGGGAGAGCGGGAGAGACCCAGTACTTC
CASRTGRAGETQYF
>-|TRBJ2-5|TRBV7-9|-
TGTGCCAGCAGCTCCGGACATTGGGAGACCCAGTACTTC
CASSSGHWETQYF
>TRBD1|TRBJ2-5|TRBV30|few
TGTGCCTGGAGTGTCGGGACAGAAGAGACCCAGTACTTC
CAWSVGTEETQYF
>TRBD2|TRBJ2-7|TRBV13|few
TGTGCCAGCCCTAAGAATGAGCGGGAGGGCCATCGGTACGAGCAGTACTTC
CASPKNEREGHRYEQYF